This note documents a single T cell receptor beta chain sequence. A much larger clone sits a single nucleotide away, making a read error possible. The CDR3 does not end in the conserved phenylalanine or tryptophan, so this is likely a read error. The sample belongs to a study of Graves' ophthalmopathy and Graves' hyperthyroidism. Amplification targeted the TCR beta CDR3 regions, with RNA transcripts as the source material. Second-round multiplex PCR came after first-round RT-PCR with HTBI primers. TCRdb independently ran MiXCR on the multiplex PCR reads; one entry per CDR3 protein. The sample consists of about 400,000 distinct CDR3 sequences, 15% of them appearing once. Germline CDR1 and CDR2: DFQATT and SNEGSKA (reference sequence). This CDR3 contains 13 residues. V shed 4 bases and J 2 bases; nucleotides not matched to a gene: 4.

Sequencing used peripheral blood. The chain uses TRBV20-1 and TRBJ1-2; the match to TRBD1 covers 7 bases. The receptor's source is a young woman with stable Graves' hyperthyroidism. CDR3 bases: TGCAGTGCTACAGGGGGGATCAACTATGGCTACACCGTC. It is translated as CSATGGINYGYTV.